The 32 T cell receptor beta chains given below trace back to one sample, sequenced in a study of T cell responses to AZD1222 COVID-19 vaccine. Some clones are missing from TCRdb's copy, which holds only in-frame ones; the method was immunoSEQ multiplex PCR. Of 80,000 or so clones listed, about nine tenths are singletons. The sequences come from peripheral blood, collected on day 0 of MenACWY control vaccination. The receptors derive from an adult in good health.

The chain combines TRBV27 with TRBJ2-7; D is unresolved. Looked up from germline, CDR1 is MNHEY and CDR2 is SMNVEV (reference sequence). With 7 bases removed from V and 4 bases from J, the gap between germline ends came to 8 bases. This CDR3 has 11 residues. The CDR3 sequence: CASTQGYEQYF. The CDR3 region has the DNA TGTGCCAGCACCCAAGGTTACGAGCAGTACTTC.

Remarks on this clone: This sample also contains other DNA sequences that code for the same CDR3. CDR3: CASSGSSYNEQFF. CDR3 nucleotide sequence: TGTGCCAGTAGCGGGAGCTCCTACAATGAGCAGTTCTTC. This chain uses TRBV7-2 with TRBJ2-1; 9 bases line up with TRBD2. The CDR3 is 13 residues long. CDR1 is SGHTA and CDR2 is FQGNSA in the germline V gene. The junction had 0 bases not matched to a gene; V was cut back by 9 bases and J by 0 bases. Based on the CDR3 plus reference TRBV7-2 and TRBJ2-1, the full variable domain is GAGVSQSPSNKVTEKGKDVELRCDPISGHTALYWYRQSLGQGLEFLIYFQGNSAPDKSGLPSDRFSAERTGGSVSTLTIQRTQQEDSAVYLCASSGSSYNEQFFGPGTRLTVL.

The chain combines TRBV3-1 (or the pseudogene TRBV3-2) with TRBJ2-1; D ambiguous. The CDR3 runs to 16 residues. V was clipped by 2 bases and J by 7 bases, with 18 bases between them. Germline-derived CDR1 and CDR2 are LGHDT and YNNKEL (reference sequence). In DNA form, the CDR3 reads TGTGCCAGCAGCCAACAACAGACTTCTCTCGGGAATGAGCAGTTCTTC. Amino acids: CASSQQQTSLGNEQFF.

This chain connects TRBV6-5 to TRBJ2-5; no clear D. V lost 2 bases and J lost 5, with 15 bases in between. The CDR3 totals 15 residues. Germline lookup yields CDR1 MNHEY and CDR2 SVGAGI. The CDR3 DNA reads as TGTGCCAGCAGTTACATGGCGCAGTACCGGGAGACCCAGTACTTC. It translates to CASSYMAQYRETQYF.

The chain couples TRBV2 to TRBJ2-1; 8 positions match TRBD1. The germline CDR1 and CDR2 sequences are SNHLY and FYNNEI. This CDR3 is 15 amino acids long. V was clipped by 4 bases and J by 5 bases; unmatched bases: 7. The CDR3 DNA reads TGTGCCAGCAGTGTGATCAGGGGGCCCAACAATGAGCAGTTCTTC. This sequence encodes CASSVIRGPNNEQFF.

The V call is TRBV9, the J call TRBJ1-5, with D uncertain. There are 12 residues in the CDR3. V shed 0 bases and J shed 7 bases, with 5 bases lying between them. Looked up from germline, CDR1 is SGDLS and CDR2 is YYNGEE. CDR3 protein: CASSVGGQPQHF. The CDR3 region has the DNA TGTGCCAGCAGCGTAGGAGGACAGCCCCAGCATTTT.

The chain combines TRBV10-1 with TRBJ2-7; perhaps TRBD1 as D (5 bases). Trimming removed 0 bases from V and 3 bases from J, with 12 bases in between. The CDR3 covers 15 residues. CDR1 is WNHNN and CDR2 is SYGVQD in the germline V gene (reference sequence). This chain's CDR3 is CASSESAGKIYEQYF. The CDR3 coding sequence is TGCGCCAGCAGTGAGTCGGCAGGGAAAATCTACGAGCAGTACTTC.

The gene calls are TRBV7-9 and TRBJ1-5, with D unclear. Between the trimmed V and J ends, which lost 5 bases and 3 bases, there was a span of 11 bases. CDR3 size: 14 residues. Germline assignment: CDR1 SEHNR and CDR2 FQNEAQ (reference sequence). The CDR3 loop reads CASSGGLDNQPQHF. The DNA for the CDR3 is TGTGCCAGCAGCGGAGGGTTGGACAATCAGCCCCAGCATTTT.

The CDR3 DNA follows: TGTGCCAGCAGCAAAGGCTCTTGCGGCCAACAGGTCAGGAGAAACACCATATATTTT. It codes for CASSKGSCGQQVRRNTIYF. This sequence joins TRBV21-1 and TRBJ1-3; the table gives TRBD1 as D, unverified against the DNA. TRBV21-1 is labeled a pseudogene. The CDR3 is 19 residues long.

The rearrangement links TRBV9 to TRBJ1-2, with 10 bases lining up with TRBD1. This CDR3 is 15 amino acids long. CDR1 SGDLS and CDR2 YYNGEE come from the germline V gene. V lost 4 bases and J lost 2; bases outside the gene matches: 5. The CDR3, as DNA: TGTGCCAGCAGCCCGCGACAGGGGGCGAACTATGGCTACACCTTC. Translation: CASSPRQGANYGYTF.

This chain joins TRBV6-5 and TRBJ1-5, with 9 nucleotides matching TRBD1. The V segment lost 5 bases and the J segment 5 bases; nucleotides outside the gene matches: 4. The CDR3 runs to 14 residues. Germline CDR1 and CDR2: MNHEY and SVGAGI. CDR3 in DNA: TGTGCCAGCAGTCCCAGGACAGGGGATCAGCCCCAGCATTTT. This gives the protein CASSPRTGDQPQHF.

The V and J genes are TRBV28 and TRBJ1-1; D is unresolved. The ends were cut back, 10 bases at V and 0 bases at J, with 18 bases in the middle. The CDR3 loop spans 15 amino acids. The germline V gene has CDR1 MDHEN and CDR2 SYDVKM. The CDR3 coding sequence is TGTGCCACCTGCTTGGGCACAACCATGAACACTGAAGCTTTCTTT. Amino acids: CATCLGTTMNTEAFF.

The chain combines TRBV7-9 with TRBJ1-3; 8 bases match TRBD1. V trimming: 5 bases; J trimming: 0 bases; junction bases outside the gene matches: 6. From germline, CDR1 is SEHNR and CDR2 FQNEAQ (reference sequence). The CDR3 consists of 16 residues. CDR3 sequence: CASSPRTGPSGNTIYF. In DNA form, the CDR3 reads TGTGCCAGCAGCCCAAGGACAGGGCCCTCTGGAAACACCATATATTTT. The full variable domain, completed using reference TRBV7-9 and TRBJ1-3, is DTGVSQNPRHKITKRGQNVTFRCDPISEHNRLYWYRQTLGQGPEFLTYFQNEAQLEKSRLLSDRFSAERPKGSFSTLEIQRTEQGDSAMYLCASSPRTGPSGNTIYFGEGSWLTVV.

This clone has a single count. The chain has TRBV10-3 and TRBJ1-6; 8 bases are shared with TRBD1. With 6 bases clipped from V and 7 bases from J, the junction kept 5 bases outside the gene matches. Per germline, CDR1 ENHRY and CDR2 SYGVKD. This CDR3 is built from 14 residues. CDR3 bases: TGTGCCATCAGCCAGGACAGGGCGAATTCACCCCTCCACTTT. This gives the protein CAISQDRANSPLHF.

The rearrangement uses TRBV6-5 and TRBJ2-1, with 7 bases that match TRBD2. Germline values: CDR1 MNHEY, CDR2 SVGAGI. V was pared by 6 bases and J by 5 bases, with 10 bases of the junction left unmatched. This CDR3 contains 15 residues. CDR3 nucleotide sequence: TGTGCCAGCAGCCACGGAGAGAGCGGGGACAATGAGCAGTTCTTC. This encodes CASSHGESGDNEQFF.

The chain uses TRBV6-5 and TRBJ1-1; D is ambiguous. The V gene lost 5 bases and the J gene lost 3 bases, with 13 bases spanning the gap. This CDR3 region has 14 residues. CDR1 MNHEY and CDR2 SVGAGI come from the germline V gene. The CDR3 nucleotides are TGTGCCAGCAGTCCCCCAGACGGGTACACTGAAGCTTTCTTT. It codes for CASSPPDGYTEAFF.

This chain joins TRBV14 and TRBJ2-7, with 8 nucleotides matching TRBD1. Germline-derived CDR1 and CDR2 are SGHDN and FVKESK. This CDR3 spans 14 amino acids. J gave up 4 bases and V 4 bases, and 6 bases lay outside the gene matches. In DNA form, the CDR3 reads TGTGCCAGCAGCCCCCGGGACAGGAGTTACGAGCAGTACTTC. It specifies CASSPRDRSYEQYF.

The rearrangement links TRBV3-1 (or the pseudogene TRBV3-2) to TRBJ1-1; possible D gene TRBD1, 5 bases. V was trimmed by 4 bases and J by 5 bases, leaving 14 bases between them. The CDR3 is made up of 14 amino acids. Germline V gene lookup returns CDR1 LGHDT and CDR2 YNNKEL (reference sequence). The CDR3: CASSPRQGRTEAFF. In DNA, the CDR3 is TGTGCCAGCAGCCCGAGGCAGGGAAGAACTGAAGCTTTCTTT.

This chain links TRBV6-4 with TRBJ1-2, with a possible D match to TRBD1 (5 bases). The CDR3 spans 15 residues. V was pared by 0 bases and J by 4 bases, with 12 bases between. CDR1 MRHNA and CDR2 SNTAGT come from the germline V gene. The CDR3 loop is CASSDSPQGTYGYTF. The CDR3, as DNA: TGTGCCAGCAGTGACTCGCCCCAAGGGACCTATGGCTACACCTTC.

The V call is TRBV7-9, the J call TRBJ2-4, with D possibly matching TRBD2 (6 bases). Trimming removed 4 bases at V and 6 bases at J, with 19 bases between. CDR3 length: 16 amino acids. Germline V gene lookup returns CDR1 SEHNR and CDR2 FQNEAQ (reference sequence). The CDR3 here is CASSWAGGRGSNIQYF. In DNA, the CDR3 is TGTGCCAGCAGCTGGGCCGGGGGACGGGGGTCAAACATTCAGTACTTC.

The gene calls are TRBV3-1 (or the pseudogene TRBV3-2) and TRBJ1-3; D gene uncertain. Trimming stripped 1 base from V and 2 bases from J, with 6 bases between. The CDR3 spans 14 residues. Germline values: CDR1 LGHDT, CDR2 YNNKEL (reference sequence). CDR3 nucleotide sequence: TGTGCCAGCAGCCAAGGAATTCCTGGAAACACCATATATTTT. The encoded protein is CASSQGIPGNTIYF.

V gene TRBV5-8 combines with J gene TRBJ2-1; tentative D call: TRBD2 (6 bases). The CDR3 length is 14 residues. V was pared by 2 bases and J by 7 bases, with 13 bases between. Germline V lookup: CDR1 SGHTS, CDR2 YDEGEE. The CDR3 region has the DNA TGTGCCAGCAGCTTCAGTCTAGCGATGAATGAGCAGTTCTTC. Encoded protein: CASSFSLAMNEQFF.

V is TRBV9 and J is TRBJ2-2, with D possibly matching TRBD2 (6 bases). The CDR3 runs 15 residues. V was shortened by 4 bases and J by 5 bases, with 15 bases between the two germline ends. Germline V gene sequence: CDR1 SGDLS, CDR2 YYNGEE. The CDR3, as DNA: TGTGCCAGCAGCCCCGTGGGGAGGCGAACCGGGGAGCTGTTTTTT. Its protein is CASSPVGRRTGELFF.

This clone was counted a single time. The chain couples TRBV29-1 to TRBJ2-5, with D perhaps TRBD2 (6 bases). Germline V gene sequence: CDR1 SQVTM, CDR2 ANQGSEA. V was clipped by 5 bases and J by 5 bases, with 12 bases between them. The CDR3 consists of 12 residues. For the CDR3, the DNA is TGCAGCGTTAAGGGAGGTGGGGAGACCCAGTACTTC. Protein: CSVKGGGETQYF. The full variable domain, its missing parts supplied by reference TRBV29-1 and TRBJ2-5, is SAVISQKPSRDICQRGTSLTIQCQVDSQVTMMFWYRQQPGQSLTLIATANQGSEATYESGFVIDKFPISRPNLTFSTLTVSNMSPEDSSIYLCSVKGGGETQYFGPGTRLLVL.

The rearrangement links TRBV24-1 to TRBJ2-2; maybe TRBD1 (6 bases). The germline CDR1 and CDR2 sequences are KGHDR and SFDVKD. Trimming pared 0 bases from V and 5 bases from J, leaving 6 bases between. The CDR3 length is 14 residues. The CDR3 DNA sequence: TGTGCCACCAGTGATTTGAGGGGGACCGGGGAGCTGTTTTTT. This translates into CATSDLRGTGELFF.

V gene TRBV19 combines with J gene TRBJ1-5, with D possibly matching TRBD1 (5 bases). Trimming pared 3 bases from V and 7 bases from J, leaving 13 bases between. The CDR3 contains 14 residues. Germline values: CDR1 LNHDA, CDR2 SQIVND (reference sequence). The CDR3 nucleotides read TGTGCCAGTAGTATTGAGGGGACTTGGCAGCCCCAGCATTTT. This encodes CASSIEGTWQPQHF. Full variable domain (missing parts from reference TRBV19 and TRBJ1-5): DGGITQSPKYLFRKEGQNVTLSCEQNLNHDAMYWYRQDPGQGLRLIYYSQIVNDFQKGDIAEGYSVSREKKESFPLTVTSAQKNPTAFYLCASSIEGTWQPQHFGDGTRLSIL.

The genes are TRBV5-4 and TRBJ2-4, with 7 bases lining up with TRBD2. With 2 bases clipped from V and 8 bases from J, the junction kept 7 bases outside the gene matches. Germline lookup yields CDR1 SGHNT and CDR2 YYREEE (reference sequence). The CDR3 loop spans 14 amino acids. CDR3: CASSFYGGSDIQYF. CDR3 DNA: TGTGCCAGCAGCTTTTACGGCGGGAGCGACATTCAGTACTTC.

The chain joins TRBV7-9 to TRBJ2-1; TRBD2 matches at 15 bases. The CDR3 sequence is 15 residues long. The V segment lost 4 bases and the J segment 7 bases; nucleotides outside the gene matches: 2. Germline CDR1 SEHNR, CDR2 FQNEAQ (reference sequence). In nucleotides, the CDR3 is TGTGCCAGCAGCTCGGGACTAGCGGGAGGTAATGAGCAGTTCTTC. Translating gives CASSSGLAGGNEQFF.

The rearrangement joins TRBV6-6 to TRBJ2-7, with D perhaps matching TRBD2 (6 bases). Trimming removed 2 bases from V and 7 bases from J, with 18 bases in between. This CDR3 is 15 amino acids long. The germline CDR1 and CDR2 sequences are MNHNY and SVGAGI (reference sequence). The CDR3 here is CASSYGRDLPWEQYF. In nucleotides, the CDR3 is TGTGCCAGCAGTTACGGGCGGGACCTACCTTGGGAGCAGTACTTC.

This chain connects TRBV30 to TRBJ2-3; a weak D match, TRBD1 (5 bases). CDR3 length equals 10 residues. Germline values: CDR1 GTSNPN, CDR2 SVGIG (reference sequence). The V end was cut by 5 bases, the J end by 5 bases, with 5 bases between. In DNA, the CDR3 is TGTGCCTGGCAGGGAGATACGCAGTATTTT. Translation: CAWQGDTQYF.

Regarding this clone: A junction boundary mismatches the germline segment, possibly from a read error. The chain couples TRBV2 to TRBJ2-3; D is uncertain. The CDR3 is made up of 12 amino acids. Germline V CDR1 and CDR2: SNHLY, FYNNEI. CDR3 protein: CASNELTDTQYF. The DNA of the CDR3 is TGTGCCAGCAATGAACTCACAGATACGCAGTATTTT.

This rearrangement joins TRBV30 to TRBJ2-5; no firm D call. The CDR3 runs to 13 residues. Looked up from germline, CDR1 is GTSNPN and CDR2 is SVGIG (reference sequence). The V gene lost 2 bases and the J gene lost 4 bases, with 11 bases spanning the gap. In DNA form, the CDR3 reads TGTGCCTGGAGTTATGGCGGCATAGAGACCCAGTACTTC. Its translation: CAWSYGGIETQYF.